A selection of T cell receptor beta chains follows, all from one sample in a study of graft-versus-host responses after intestinal transplantation. These TCRs' antigens remain unknown. The table came from immunoSEQ multiplex PCR; TCRdb's copy has only in-frame clones and leaves some out. The sample shows more than 95,000 clones, 90% to 95% of them seen only once. The source was unstimulated CD8+ T cells sorted from spleen or lymph node cells, collected before intestinal transplant. These receptors all come from a human donor who received an intestinal transplant. The CDR3 runs from the conserved cysteine through the conserved F or W. The D gene is left open where the match is weak. Clone size is not always given. Where it is, it says once, few, many or a class for expanded clones.

D,size,V,length,J,CDR3,DNA
.,few,TRBV4-1,12,TRBJ2-3,CASSQDKDTQYF,TGCGCCAGCAGCCAAGATAAAGATACGCAGTATTTT
.,.,TRBV6-1,13,TRBJ1-1,CASRDLGNTEAFF,TGTGCCAGTAGGGACTTAGGGAACACTGAAGCTTTCTTT
TRBD1,.,TRBV7-9,17,TRBJ1-4,CASSLGEGAYFNEKLFF,TGTGCCAGCAGCTTAGGGGAGGGGGCCTACTTTAATGAAAAACTGTTTTTT
TRBD1,.,TRBV9,14,TRBJ2-4,CASSVGQGVDIQYF,TGTGCCAGCAGCGTAGGACAGGGTGTAGACATTCAGTACTTC
.,.,TRBV2,13,TRBJ1-5,CASRVHASQPQHF,TGTGCCAGCAGGGTACATGCGTCTCAGCCCCAGCATTTT
.,.,TRBV14,13,TRBJ1-2,CASSPGVLGGYTF,TGTGCCAGCAGCCCAGGGGTTTTGGGTGGCTACACCTTC
.,.,TRBV6-1,14,TRBJ2-7,CASSYLGGVYEQYF,TGTGCCAGCAGTTATCTGGGCGGGGTCTACGAGCAGTACTTC
.,.,TRBV30,15,TRBJ1-2,CACPAKGMLGYGYTF,TGTGCCTGCCCTGCGAAGGGAATGTTGGGATATGGCTACACCTTC
.,.,TRBV27,13,TRBJ1-1,CASSLVGGPEAFF,TGTGCCAGCAGTTTAGTGGGAGGGCCTGAAGCTTTCTTT
.,once,TRBV19,14,TRBJ1-1,CASKNREAGTEAFF,TGTGCCAGTAAAAACAGGGAAGCGGGAACTGAAGCTTTCTTT
.,once,TRBV4-1,15,TRBJ1-5,CASSHKPTSNQPQHF,TGCGCCAGCAGCCACAAACCAACCAGTAATCAGCCCCAGCATTTT
.,.,TRBV10-3,14,TRBJ2-1,CAISPGSSYNEQFF,TGTGCCATCAGTCCAGGTAGCTCCTACAATGAGCAGTTCTTC
TRBD2,.,TRBV27,16,TRBJ2-1,CASSFIAGGPSEEQFF,TGTGCCAGCAGTTTTATAGCGGGGGGGCCTAGTGAGGAGCAGTTCTTC
.,.,TRBV7-9,11,TRBJ1-4,CASSSPEKLFF,TGTGCCAGCAGCTCTCCGGAAAAACTGTTTTTT
.,.,TRBV15,16,TRBJ2-5,CATSPAPGTLAETQYF,TGTGCCACCAGCCCGGCGCCGGGGACTTTAGCGGAGACCCAGTACTTC
TRBD1,.,TRBV11-2,16,TRBJ2-7,CASSDGTGGSNYEQYF,TGTGCCAGCAGCGATGGGACAGGGGGCTCCAACTACGAGCAGTACTTC
TRBD2,.,TRBV9,17,TRBJ2-1,CASSVAWAGGSYNEQFF,TGTGCCAGCAGCGTAGCTTGGGCGGGGGGCTCCTACAATGAGCAGTTCTTC
.,.,TRBV19,13,TRBJ2-7,CASSMHQAYEQYF,TGTGCCAGTAGTATGCATCAGGCCTACGAGCAGTACTTC
TRBD2,.,TRBV13,16,TRBJ2-5,CASSLEGRGGDETQYF,TGTGCCAGCAGCTTAGAGGGGCGGGGGGGTGACGAGACCCAGTACTTC
.,once,TRBV5-1,14,TRBJ2-7,CASSPLESSYEQYF,TGCGCCAGCAGCCCGCTGGAGAGCTCCTACGAGCAGTACTTC